These T cell receptor beta chains were read from a single sample in a study of T-cell reconstitution after alpha-beta-depleted transplantation in children. TCRdb fed the PCR reads into MiXCR, producing one record per CDR3 protein. The sample includes 300,000 to 400,000 distinct CDR3 sequences, about 14% of them seen just once. This specimen consisted of PBMCs, obtained from the stem cell graft. Receptors were obtained from a human donor who donated a stem cell graft to a child with Fanconi anemia. The CDR3 runs from the conserved cysteine through the conserved F or W. Each record gives: V gene, J gene, CDR3 protein.

v_gene: TRBV12-3/TRBV12-4; j_gene: TRBJ2-3; CDR3aa: CASSLDYSTDTQYF
v_gene: TRBV5-1; j_gene: TRBJ1-1; CDR3aa: CASSWGTSEDTEAFF
v_gene: TRBV5-1; j_gene: TRBJ2-6; CDR3aa: CASSFTFRDRATGANVLTF
v_gene: TRBV5-4; j_gene: TRBJ2-3; CDR3aa: CASSLQRNSMDTQYF
v_gene: TRBV5-1; j_gene: TRBJ1-2; CDR3aa: CASSLDSIIDGYTF
v_gene: TRBV4-3; j_gene: TRBJ2-7; CDR3aa: CASSSKDGREQYF
v_gene: TRBV3-1; j_gene: TRBJ2-1; CDR3aa: CASSQDVLVNNEQFF
v_gene: TRBV6-5; j_gene: TRBJ2-7; CDR3aa: CASKGMGTRPYEQYF
v_gene: TRBV28; j_gene: TRBJ1-3; CDR3aa: CASRETGGNTIYF
v_gene: TRBV7-9; j_gene: TRBJ1-2; CDR3aa: CASGQGANYGYTF
v_gene: TRBV5-1; j_gene: TRBJ1-6; CDR3aa: CASSLGRPGQGNSPLHF
v_gene: TRBV7-7; j_gene: TRBJ2-5; CDR3aa: CASSPRLASKETQYF
v_gene: TRBV27; j_gene: TRBJ2-2; CDR3aa: CASSLAGRRWTGELFF
v_gene: TRBV2; j_gene: TRBJ2-1; CDR3aa: CASRTDPLGNEQFF
v_gene: TRBV10-2; j_gene: TRBJ1-6; CDR3aa: CATQQGNNSPLHF
v_gene: TRBV9; j_gene: TRBJ1-2; CDR3aa: CASSVGQGAIRDYGYTF
v_gene: TRBV5-1; j_gene: TRBJ1-1; CDR3aa: CASSLQENTEAFF
v_gene: TRBV20-1; j_gene: TRBJ2-3; CDR3aa: CSASPRGRGQLKAQYF
v_gene: TRBV11-2; j_gene: TRBJ2-1; CDR3aa: CASSLDLGGVGEQFF
v_gene: TRBV12-3/TRBV12-4; j_gene: TRBJ1-3; CDR3aa: CASRTGGTGNTIYF
v_gene: TRBV12-3/TRBV12-4; j_gene: TRBJ2-2; CDR3aa: CASSRDRDTGELFF
v_gene: TRBV7-6; j_gene: TRBJ2-1; CDR3aa: CASSLAGRKFF
v_gene: TRBV5-1; j_gene: TRBJ2-1; CDR3aa: CASSPVRQNNEQFF
v_gene: TRBV30; j_gene: TRBJ1-1; CDR3aa: CAWVDRRNTEAFF
v_gene: TRBV18; j_gene: TRBJ1-2; CDR3aa: CASSQGQGTFNYGYTF
v_gene: TRBV7-9; j_gene: TRBJ1-6; CDR3aa: CASSSGTENSPLHF
v_gene: TRBV6-2/TRBV6-3; j_gene: TRBJ1-2; CDR3aa: CASSSTADYGYTF
v_gene: TRBV18; j_gene: TRBJ1-1; CDR3aa: CASSRQLEAFF
v_gene: TRBV9; j_gene: TRBJ2-3; CDR3aa: CASSVASGGSRTDTQYF
v_gene: TRBV20-1; j_gene: TRBJ2-7; CDR3aa: CSAISTGTGDYEQYF
v_gene: TRBV11-2; j_gene: TRBJ2-3; CDR3aa: CASSLEISQDTQYF
v_gene: TRBV5-1; j_gene: TRBJ1-2; CDR3aa: CASTDTANYGYTF
v_gene: TRBV11-1; j_gene: TRBJ2-3; CDR3aa: CASSFFRGSTDTQYF
v_gene: TRBV3-1; j_gene: TRBJ2-5; CDR3aa: CASSQDGTSGGFETQYF
v_gene: TRBV2; j_gene: TRBJ2-7; CDR3aa: CASSGDTGSLAYEQYF
v_gene: TRBV7-2; j_gene: TRBJ2-3; CDR3aa: CASSLQDPTDTQYF
v_gene: TRBV11-2; j_gene: TRBJ1-3; CDR3aa: CASSSPVESSGNTIYF
v_gene: TRBV20-1; j_gene: TRBJ1-5; CDR3aa: CSARPTANQPQHF
v_gene: TRBV12-3/TRBV12-4; j_gene: TRBJ1-6; CDR3aa: CASSLHSGINSPLHF
v_gene: TRBV24-1; j_gene: TRBJ2-1; CDR3aa: CATSWGNEQFF
v_gene: TRBV12-3/TRBV12-4; j_gene: TRBJ2-1; CDR3aa: CASSRPDTEQFF
v_gene: TRBV6-1; j_gene: TRBJ1-1; CDR3aa: CASRTGTGGDLGAFF
v_gene: TRBV7-2; j_gene: TRBJ2-1; CDR3aa: CASRQTSTDYNEQFF
v_gene: TRBV5-1; j_gene: TRBJ1-1; CDR3aa: CASSRQGNTEAFF
v_gene: TRBV5-1; j_gene: TRBJ2-2; CDR3aa: CASSPLEVTGELFF
v_gene: TRBV12-3/TRBV12-4; j_gene: TRBJ1-2; CDR3aa: CASSLSSRPLF
v_gene: TRBV6-1; j_gene: TRBJ1-1; CDR3aa: CASRSTLRGWYTEAFF
v_gene: TRBV6-1; j_gene: TRBJ2-3; CDR3aa: CASSESRSFTDTQYF
v_gene: TRBV12-3/TRBV12-4; j_gene: TRBJ1-1; CDR3aa: CASSRSMNTEAFF
v_gene: TRBV18; j_gene: TRBJ1-2; CDR3aa: CASSPTGDLDYGYTF
v_gene: TRBV30; j_gene: TRBJ1-2; CDR3aa: CAWWTGWGYTF
v_gene: TRBV3-1; j_gene: TRBJ2-7; CDR3aa: CASSRRGGTYSYEQYF
v_gene: TRBV5-5; j_gene: TRBJ2-2; CDR3aa: CASKGDPTSVGELFF
v_gene: TRBV28; j_gene: TRBJ1-5; CDR3aa: CASSLPGQGFGSNQPQHF
v_gene: TRBV5-4; j_gene: TRBJ1-5; CDR3aa: CASSSGQGGINQPQHF
v_gene: TRBV5-1; j_gene: TRBJ1-2; CDR3aa: CASSPRTGGDGYTF
v_gene: TRBV6-1; j_gene: TRBJ1-4; CDR3aa: CASSEAPEEKLFF
v_gene: TRBV14; j_gene: TRBJ1-1; CDR3aa: CASSRQPFEAFF